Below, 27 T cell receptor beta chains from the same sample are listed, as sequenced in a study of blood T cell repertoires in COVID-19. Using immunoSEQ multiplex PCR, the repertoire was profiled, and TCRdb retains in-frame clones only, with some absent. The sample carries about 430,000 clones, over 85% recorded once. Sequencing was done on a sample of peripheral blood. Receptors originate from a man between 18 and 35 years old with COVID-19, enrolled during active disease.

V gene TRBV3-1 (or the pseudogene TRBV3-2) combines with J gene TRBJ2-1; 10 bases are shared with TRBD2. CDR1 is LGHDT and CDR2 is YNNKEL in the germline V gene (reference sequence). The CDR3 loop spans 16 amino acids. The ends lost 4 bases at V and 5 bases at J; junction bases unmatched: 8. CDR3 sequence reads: CASSRTSGRGHNEQFF. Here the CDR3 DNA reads TGTGCCAGCAGCCGGACTAGCGGCCGGGGACACAATGAGCAGTTCTTC.

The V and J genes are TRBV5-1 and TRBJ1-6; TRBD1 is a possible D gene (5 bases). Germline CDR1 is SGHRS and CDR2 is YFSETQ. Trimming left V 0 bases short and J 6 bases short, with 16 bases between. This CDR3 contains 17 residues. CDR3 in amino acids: CASSLARQSGGNSPLHF. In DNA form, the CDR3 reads TGCGCCAGCAGCTTGGCCCGACAGTCGGGGGGTAATTCACCCCTCCACTTT.

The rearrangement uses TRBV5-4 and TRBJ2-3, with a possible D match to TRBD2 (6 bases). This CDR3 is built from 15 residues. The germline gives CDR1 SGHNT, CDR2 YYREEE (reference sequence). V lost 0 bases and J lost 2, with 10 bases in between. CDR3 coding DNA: TGTGCCAGCAGCTTGGGACTAGACCCCACAGATACGCAGTATTTT. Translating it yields CASSLGLDPTDTQYF.

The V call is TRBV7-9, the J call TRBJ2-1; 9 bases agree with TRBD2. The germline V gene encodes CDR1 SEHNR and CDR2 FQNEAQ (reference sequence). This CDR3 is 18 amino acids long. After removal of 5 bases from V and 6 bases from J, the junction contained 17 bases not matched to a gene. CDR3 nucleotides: TGTGCCAGCAGCCCCGGACCCATGGGGCGGGGGGGGCGCAATGAGCAGTTCTTC. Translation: CASSPGPMGRGGRNEQFF.

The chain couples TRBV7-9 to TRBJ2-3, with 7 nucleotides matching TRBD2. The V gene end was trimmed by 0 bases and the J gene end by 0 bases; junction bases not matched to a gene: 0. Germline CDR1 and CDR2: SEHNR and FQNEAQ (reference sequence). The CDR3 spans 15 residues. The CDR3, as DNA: TGTGCCAGCAGCTTAGCTAGCGGGAGCACAGATACGCAGTATTTT. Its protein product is CASSLASGSTDTQYF.

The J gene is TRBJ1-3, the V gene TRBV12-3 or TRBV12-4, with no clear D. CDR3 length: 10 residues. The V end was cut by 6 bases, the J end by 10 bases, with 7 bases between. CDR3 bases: TGTGCCAGCAGCCGGGATACCATATATTTT. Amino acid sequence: CASSRDTIYF.

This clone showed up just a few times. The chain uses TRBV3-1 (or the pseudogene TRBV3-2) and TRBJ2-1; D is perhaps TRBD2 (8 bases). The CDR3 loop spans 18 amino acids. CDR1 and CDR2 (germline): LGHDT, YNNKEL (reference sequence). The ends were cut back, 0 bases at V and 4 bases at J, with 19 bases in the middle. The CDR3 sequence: CASSQDDRVGLVYNEQFF. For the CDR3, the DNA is TGTGCCAGCAGCCAAGATGACAGGGTGGGACTAGTGTACAATGAGCAGTTCTTC.

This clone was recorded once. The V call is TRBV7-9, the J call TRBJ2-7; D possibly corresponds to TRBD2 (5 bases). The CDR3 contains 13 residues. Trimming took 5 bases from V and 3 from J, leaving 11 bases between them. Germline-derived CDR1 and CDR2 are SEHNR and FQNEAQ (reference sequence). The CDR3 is CASSPGTDYEQYF. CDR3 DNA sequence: TGTGCCAGCAGCCCGGGAACAGACTACGAGCAGTACTTC.

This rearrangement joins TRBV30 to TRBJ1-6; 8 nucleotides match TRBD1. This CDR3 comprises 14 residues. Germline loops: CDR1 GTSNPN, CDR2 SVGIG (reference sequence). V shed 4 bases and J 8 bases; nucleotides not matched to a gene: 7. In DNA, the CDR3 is TGTGCCTGGAATGATCAGGGGGCGTATTCACCCCTCCACTTT. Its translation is CAWNDQGAYSPLHF.

Here the CDR3 reads CASSLRGSRDTQYF. CDR3 coding DNA: TGCGCCAGCAGCTTGAGGGGTAGTCGAGATACGCAGTATTTT. V usage is TRBV5-1 and J usage is TRBJ2-3; D perhaps matches TRBD1 (5 bases). V was clipped by 1 base and J by 5 bases, with 11 bases between them. The CDR3 contains 14 residues. Germline lookup yields CDR1 SGHRS and CDR2 YFSETQ. The full variable domain, its missing parts supplied by reference TRBV5-1 and TRBJ2-3, is KAGVTQTPRYLIKTRGQQVTLSCSPISGHRSVSWYQQTPGQGLQFLFEYFSETQRNKGNFPGRFSGRQFSNSRSEMNVSTLELGDSALYLCASSLRGSRDTQYFGPGTRLTVL.

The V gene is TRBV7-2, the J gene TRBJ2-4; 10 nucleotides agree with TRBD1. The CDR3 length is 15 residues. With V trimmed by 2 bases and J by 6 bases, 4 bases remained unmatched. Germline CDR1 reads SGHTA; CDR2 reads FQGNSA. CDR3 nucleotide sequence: TGTGCCAGCAGCTTACAGGGGGACAGGGGAAACATTCAGTACTTC. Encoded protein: CASSLQGDRGNIQYF.

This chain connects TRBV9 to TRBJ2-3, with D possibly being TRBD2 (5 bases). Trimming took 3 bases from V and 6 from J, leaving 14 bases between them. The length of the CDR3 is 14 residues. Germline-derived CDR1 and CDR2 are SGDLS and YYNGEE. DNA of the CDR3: TGTGCCAGCAGCGCCGGGGTGGAGTGGGATACGCAGTATTTT. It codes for CASSAGVEWDTQYF.

CDR3 loop: CASGLTGVQSEAFF. Here the CDR3 DNA reads TGTGCTAGTGGCCTCACAGGGGTTCAGAGTGAAGCTTTCTTT. The rearrangement links TRBV12-5 to TRBJ1-1; the match to TRBD1 covers 7 bases. CDR3 length equals 14 residues. V dropped 6 bases and J dropped 7; count of bases not matched to a gene: 11. Germline assignment: CDR1 LGHNT and CDR2 FRNRAP.

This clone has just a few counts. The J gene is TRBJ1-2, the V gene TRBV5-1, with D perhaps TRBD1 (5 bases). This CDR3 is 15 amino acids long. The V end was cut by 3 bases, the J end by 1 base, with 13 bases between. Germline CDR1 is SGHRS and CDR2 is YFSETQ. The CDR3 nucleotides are TGCGCCAGCAGCTCGGAACAGGCCGTTAACTATGGCTACACCTTC. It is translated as CASSSEQAVNYGYTF.

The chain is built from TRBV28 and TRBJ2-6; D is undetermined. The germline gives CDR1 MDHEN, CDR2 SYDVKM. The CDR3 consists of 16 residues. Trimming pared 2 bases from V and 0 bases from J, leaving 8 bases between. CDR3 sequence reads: CASSLQANSGANVLTF. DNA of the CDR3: TGTGCCAGCAGTTTACAAGCTAACTCTGGGGCCAACGTCCTGACTTTC.

CDR3: CASSERRSGGSEQYF. The CDR3 region has the DNA TGTGCCAGCAGTGAAAGAAGGAGCGGGGGTTCCGAGCAGTACTTC. The V gene is TRBV25-1, the J gene TRBJ2-7; 8 bases are shared with TRBD2. The V gene's germline CDR1 is MGHDK and CDR2 SYGVNS. The CDR3 extends over 15 amino acids. V dropped 2 bases and J dropped 6; count of bases not matched to a gene: 9.

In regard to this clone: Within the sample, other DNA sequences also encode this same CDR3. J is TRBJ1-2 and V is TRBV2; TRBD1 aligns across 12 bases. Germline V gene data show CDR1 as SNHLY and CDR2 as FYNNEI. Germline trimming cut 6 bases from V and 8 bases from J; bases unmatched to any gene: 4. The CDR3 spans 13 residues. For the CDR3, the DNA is TGTGCCAGCAGGGGACAGGGGGCGGGCGGCTACACCTTC. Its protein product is CASRGQGAGGYTF.

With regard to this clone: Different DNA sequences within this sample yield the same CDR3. For the CDR3, the DNA is TGTGCCAGCTCCCCCTCGGGGGAGCAGTACTTC. This sequence encodes CASSPSGEQYF. The chain has TRBV18 and TRBJ2-7; perhaps TRBD2 as D (5 bases). Germline CDR1 reads KGHSH; CDR2 reads LQKENI. The CDR3 runs to 11 residues. Trimming cost V 6 bases and J 7 bases, with 10 bases left between them. The full variable domain, its missing parts supplied by reference TRBV18 and TRBJ2-7, is NAGVMQNPRHLVRRRGQEARLRCSPMKGHSHVYWYRQLPEEGLKFMVYLQKENIIDESGMPKERFSAEFPKEGPSILRIQQVVRGDSAAYFCASSPSGEQYFGPGTRLTVT.

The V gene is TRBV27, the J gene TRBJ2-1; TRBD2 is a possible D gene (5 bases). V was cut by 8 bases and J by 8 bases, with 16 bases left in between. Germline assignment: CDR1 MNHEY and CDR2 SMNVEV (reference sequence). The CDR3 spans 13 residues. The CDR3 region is CASCRGWGDEQFF. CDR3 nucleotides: TGTGCCAGCTGCCGAGGGTGGGGAGATGAGCAGTTCTTC.

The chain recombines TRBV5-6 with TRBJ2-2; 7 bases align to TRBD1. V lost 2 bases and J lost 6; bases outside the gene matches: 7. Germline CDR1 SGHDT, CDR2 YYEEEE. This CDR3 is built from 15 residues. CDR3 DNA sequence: TGTGCCAGCAGCTTAGACAGGGTGAATGCCGGGGAGCTGTTTTTT. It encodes CASSLDRVNAGELFF.

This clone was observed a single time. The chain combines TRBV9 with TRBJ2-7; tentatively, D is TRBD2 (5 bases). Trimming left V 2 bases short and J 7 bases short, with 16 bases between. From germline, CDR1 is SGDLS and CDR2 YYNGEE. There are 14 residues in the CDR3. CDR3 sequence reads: CASSVGSAAGEQYF. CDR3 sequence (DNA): TGTGCCAGCAGCGTTGGGAGTGCGGCTGGTGAGCAGTACTTC.

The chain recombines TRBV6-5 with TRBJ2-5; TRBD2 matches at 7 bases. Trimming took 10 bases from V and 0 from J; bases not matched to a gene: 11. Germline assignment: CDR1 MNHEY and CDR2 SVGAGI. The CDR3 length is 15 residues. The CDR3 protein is CATRVGGGNQETQYF. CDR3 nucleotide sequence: TGTGCCACCAGGGTTGGGGGAGGGAACCAAGAGACCCAGTACTTC.

The CDR3 sequence is CASSGGLGNTIYF. CDR3 coding DNA: TGTGCCAGCAGTGGGGGACTCGGAAACACCATATATTTT. The chain couples TRBV6-2 or TRBV6-3 to TRBJ1-3; possibly TRBD1 for D (5 bases). The CDR3 is 13 amino acids. The germline gives CDR1 MNHEY, CDR2 SVGEGT. V was shortened by 5 bases and J by 4 bases, with 9 bases between the two germline ends.

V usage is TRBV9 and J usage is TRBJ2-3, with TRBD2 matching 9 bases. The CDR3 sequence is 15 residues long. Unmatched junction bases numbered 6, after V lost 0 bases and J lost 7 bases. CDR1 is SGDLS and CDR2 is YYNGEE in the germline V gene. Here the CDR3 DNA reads TGTGCCAGCAGCGTAGAGAATCTAGCGGGGAATACGCAGTATTTT. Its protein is CASSVENLAGNTQYF.

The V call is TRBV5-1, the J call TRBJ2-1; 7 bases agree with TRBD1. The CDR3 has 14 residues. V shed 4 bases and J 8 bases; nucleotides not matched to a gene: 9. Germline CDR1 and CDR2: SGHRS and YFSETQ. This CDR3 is CASSAATGYDEQFF. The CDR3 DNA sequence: TGCGCCAGCAGCGCCGCGACAGGGTATGATGAGCAGTTCTTC.

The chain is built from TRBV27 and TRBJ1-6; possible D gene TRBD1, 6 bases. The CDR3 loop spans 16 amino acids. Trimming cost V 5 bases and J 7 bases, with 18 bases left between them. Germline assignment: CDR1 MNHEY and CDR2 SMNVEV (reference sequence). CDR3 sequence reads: CASSLSGTRLNSPLHF. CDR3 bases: TGTGCCAGCAGTCTCTCCGGGACACGACTAAATTCACCCCTCCACTTT.

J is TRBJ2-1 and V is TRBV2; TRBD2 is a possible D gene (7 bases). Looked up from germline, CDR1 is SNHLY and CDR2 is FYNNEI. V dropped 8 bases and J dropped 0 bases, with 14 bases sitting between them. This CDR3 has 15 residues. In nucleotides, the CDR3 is TGTGCCAGCGGGAGGGGGAGGAGCTCCTACAATGAGCAGTTCTTC. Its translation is CASGRGRSSYNEQFF.